This T cell receptor beta chain appears in the sequencing data of a study of human T cells and chemical hapten exposure. As for the study in general: Skin on the upper inner arm, approximately 2 cm by approximately 2 cm in size, was sensitized with 2% DPC.

This clonotype was counted many times. Noted time point: patch test 1, 2 weeks after DPC sensitization. Stated treatment: therapeutic diphenylcyclopropenone sensitization with weekly scalp DPC. TCRdb reprocessed the RACE reads with MiXCR, giving one entry per CDR3 protein. The sample lists roughly 380,000 distinct CDR3 sequences; approximately 4.4% were seen once. The CDR3 is 14 amino acids. The V gene's germline CDR1 is SGHRS and CDR2 YFSETQ. Trimming shortened V by 3 bases and J by 5 bases, and 14 bases separated the two germline ends. The chain employs TRBV5-1 and TRBJ2-5; D might be TRBD1 (6 bases). This clonotype was obtained from a woman between 50 and 59 years old with alopecia areata. Some clones in this sample may be carry-over from other donors' samples. The source material was whole blood, sampled in connection with sensitization to the hapten diphenylcyclopropenone (DPC). In DNA form, the CDR3 reads TGCGCCAGCAGCTCCGGACAGCCTGGGGAGACCCAGTACTTC. This codes for CASSSGQPGETQYF.